The 14 T cell receptor beta chains in this list originate from one sample, sequenced in a study of blood T cells in healthy people across ages. Alongside a J-beta primer mix, a sample-barcoded 5' primer served in a second PCR lasting roughly 6 to 11 cycles. One entry per CDR3 protein results from TCRdb running MiXCR on the 5' RACE reads. The data show roughly 860,000 distinct CDR3 sequences, roughly 60% seen once. Specimen: blood. The receptors stem from a man aged 25-40 years in good health.

This chain joins TRBV28 and TRBJ1-2, with D perhaps TRBD1 (5 bases). V was cut by 2 bases and J by 4 bases, with 14 bases left in between. In germline, CDR1 is MDHEN, CDR2 SYDVKM. This CDR3 has 15 residues. The CDR3 loop is CASSLDTTGSYGYTF. The CDR3 region has the DNA TGTGCCAGCAGTTTAGATACTACAGGAAGCTATGGCTACACCTTC.

This chain connects TRBV10-3 to TRBJ2-2; D call uncertain. The CDR3 is 13 amino acids. V lost 0 bases and J lost 5, with 4 bases in between. CDR1 is ENHRY and CDR2 is SYGVKD in the germline V gene. CDR3 DNA sequence: TGTGCCATCAGTGAGTCTTTTACCGGGGAGCTGTTTTTT. Protein: CAISESFTGELFF.

CDR3 region: CASSLAQGSAFF. CDR3 nucleotides: TGTGCCAGCAGCTTAGCCCAGGGGTCGGCTTTCTTT. This rearrangement joins TRBV7-2 to TRBJ1-1, with TRBD1 as a possible D gene (6 bases). Germline CDR1 and CDR2: SGHTA and FQGNSA. This CDR3 spans 12 amino acids. The V and J ends lost 0 bases and 11 bases respectively, with 10 bases between them.

V gene TRBV29-1 combines with J gene TRBJ2-2; D is ambiguous. The CDR3 extends over 13 amino acids. In germline, CDR1 is SQVTM, CDR2 ANQGSEA. Trimming cost V 0 bases and J 4 bases, with 6 bases left between them. CDR3 amino acids: CSVEDLGTGELFF. In DNA form, the CDR3 reads TGCAGCGTTGAAGATTTGGGCACCGGGGAGCTGTTTTTT.

In this sample, this clonotype turned up a few times. This chain connects TRBV12-3 or TRBV12-4 to TRBJ2-4; 11 bases line up with TRBD1. The J call may be incorrect, as the DNA end agrees better with TRBJ2-7. CDR3 length equals 14 residues. The CDR3 DNA reads as TGTGCCAGCAGGTCCGGGACAGGGGGGAACGAGCAGTACTTC. Its protein is CASRSGTGGNEQYF.

The V and J genes are TRBV6-5 and TRBJ2-3, with 7 bases fitting TRBD1. The J segment lost 6 bases and the V segment lost 6 bases, leaving 12 bases of the junction unmatched. CDR1 is MNHEY and CDR2 is SVGAGI in the germline V gene. The CDR3 spans 15 residues. The CDR3 here is CASSMETGTRDTQYF. Written as DNA, the CDR3 is TGTGCCAGCAGCATGGAGACAGGGACGCGGGATACGCAGTATTTT.

Comment on this clonotype: This could be a read error, since a much larger clone is one nucleotide away. The V call is TRBV4-3, the J call TRBJ2-1; D not certain. The length of the CDR3 is 14 residues. V was pared by 0 bases and J by 4 bases, with 7 bases between. CDR1 and CDR2 (germline): LGHNA, YSLEER. CDR3: CASSQEQQYNEQFF. The DNA for the CDR3 is TGCGCCAGCAGCCAAGAACAACAATACAATGAGCAGTTCTTC.

This clonotype was seen repeatedly, ten times or more. The V and J genes are TRBV10-3 and TRBJ2-1, with 10 positions matching TRBD2. V lost 0 bases, J lost 3 bases, and 5 bases stayed unmatched. The V gene's germline CDR1 is ENHRY and CDR2 SYGVKD. The CDR3 loop spans 17 amino acids. The CDR3 nucleotides are TGTGCCATCAGTGAGTCGACAACTAGCGGGGTCTACAATGAGCAGTTCTTC. Protein sequence: CAISESTTSGVYNEQFF.

The chain uses TRBV6-2 or TRBV6-3 and TRBJ1-2; 9 bases match TRBD1. The germline CDR1 and CDR2 sequences are MNHEY and SVGEGT. The CDR3 contains 16 residues. The J segment lost 5 bases and the V segment lost 5 bases, leaving 12 bases of the junction unmatched. CDR3 amino acids: CASSPPAGTGQYGYTF. The CDR3 DNA follows: TGTGCCAGCAGTCCCCCCGCCGGGACAGGGCAGTATGGCTACACCTTC.

The V call is TRBV30, the J call TRBJ2-5; no clear D gene. Trimming took off 3 bases at V and 4 bases at J, with 9 bases between the two ends. Germline V gene data show CDR1 as GTSNPN and CDR2 as SVGIG (reference sequence). This CDR3 comprises 12 residues. CDR3 sequence (DNA): TGTGCCTGGAGCCCCTTCAGAGAGACCCAGTACTTC. This codes for CAWSPFRETQYF.

The rearrangement uses TRBV15 and TRBJ1-5; possible D gene TRBD1, 6 bases. Per germline, CDR1 LNHNV and CDR2 YYDKDF (reference sequence). The CDR3 has 14 residues. V was pared by 3 bases and J by 6 bases, with 12 bases between. DNA for the CDR3: TGTGCCACCAGCAGTTACAGGGAGGGTCAGCCCCAGCATTTT. It encodes CATSSYREGQPQHF.

This clonotype was counted a few times. This chain joins TRBV9 and TRBJ2-4; no firm D call. The J call may not be correct, given that the DNA end is closer to TRBJ2-5. Per germline, CDR1 SGDLS and CDR2 YYNGEE. The length of the CDR3 is 12 residues. The CDR3 reads CASSVAGETQYF. The CDR3 region has the DNA TGTGCCAGCAGCGTAGCTGGGGAGACCCAGTACTTC.

This clonotype was seen more than once but under ten times. This rearrangement joins TRBV7-9 to TRBJ2-7; 7 bases are a match to TRBD2. J was trimmed by 0 bases and V by 5 bases; bases with no gene match: 7. The CDR3 extends over 15 amino acids. The germline V gene encodes CDR1 SEHNR and CDR2 FQNEAQ (reference sequence). As DNA, the CDR3 is TGTGCCAGCAGCCCCCGGGGGGAACCCTCCTACGAGCAGTACTTC. Translating gives CASSPRGEPSYEQYF.

On this clonotype: At one boundary the junction diverges from the germline segment, which might be a read error. The J gene is TRBJ2-5, the V gene TRBV5-6; D assignment may be TRBD1 or TRBD2 (5 bases each). TRBJ2-4 matches the DNA end more closely, so the J call is doubtful. The CDR3 sequence is 15 residues long. Germline CDR1 SGHDT, CDR2 YYEEEE. The CDR3: CAGSLGRAGLGIQYF. For the CDR3, the DNA is TGTGCCGGCAGCTTGGGGCGGGCGGGCTTGGGCATTCAGTACTTC.